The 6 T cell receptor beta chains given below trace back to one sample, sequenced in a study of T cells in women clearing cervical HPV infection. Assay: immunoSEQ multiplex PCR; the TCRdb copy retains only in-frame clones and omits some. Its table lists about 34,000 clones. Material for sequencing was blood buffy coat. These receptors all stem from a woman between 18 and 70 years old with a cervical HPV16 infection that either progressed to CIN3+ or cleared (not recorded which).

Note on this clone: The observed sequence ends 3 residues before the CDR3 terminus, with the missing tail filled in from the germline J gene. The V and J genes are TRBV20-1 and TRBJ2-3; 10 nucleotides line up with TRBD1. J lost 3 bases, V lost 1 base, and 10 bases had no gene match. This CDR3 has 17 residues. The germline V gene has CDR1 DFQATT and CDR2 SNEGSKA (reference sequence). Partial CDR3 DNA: TGCAGTGCTAGAGTGACAGGGGGCGGCGGACGTACAGATACG. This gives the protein CSARVTGGGGRTDT. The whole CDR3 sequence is CSARVTGGGGRTDTQYF.

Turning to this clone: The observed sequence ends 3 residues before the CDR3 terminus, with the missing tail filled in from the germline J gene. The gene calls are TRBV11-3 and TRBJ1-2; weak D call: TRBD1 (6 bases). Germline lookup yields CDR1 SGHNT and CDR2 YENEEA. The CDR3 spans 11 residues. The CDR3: CASADGGPYTF. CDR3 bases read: TGTGCCAGTGCTGACGGGGGGCCC.

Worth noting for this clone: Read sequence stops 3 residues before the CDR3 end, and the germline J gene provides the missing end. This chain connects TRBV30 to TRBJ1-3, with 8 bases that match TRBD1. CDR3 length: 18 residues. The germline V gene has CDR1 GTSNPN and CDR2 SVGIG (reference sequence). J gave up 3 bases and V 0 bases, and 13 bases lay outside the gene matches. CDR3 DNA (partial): TGTGCCTGGAGTGTAAAGCTTAGCCTCAGGGGGCTTGGAAACACC. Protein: CAWSVKLSLRGLGNT. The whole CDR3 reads CAWSVKLSLRGLGNTIYF.

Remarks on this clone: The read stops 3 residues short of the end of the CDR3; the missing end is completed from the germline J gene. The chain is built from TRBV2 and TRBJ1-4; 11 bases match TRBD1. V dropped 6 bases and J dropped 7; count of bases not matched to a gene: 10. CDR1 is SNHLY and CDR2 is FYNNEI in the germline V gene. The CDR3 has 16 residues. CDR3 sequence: CASRDGQGALGEKLFF. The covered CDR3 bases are TGTGCCAGCAGGGACGGACAGGGGGCGCTTGGTGAAAAA. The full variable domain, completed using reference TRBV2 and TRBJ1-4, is EPEVTQTPSHQVTQMGQEVILRCVPISNHLYFYWYRQILGQKVEFLVSFYNNEISEKSEIFDDQFSVERPDGSNFTLKIRSTKLEDSAMYFCASRDGQGALGEKLFFGSGTQLSVL.

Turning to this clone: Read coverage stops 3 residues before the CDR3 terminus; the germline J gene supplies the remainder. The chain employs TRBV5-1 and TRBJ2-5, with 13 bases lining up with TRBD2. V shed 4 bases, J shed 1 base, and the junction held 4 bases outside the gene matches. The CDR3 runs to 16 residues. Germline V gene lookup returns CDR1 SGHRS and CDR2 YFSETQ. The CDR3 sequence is CASSQGLAGIQETQYF. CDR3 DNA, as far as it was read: TGCGCCAGCAGCCAGGGACTAGCGGGGATCCAAGAGACC.

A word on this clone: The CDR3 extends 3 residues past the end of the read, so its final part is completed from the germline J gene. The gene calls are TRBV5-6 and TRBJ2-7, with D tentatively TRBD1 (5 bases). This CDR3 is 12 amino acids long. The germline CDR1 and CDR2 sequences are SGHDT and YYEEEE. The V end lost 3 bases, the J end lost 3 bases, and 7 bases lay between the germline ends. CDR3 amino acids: CASSYDSYEQYF. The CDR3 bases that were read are TGTGCCAGCAGCTACGACAGCTACGAG.